What follows is one T cell receptor (beta chain) and its context. These data come from a study of blood T cell repertoires in COVID-19. TCRdb's table, derived via immunoSEQ multiplex PCR, lists solely in-frame clones and lacks some. The data contain 100,000 or so clones, approximately 86% of them singletons. The CDR3 covers 11 residues. Trimming took off 4 bases at V and 4 bases at J, with 8 bases between the two ends. Germline loops: CDR1 SQVTM, CDR2 ANQGSEA. The source is a woman between 50 and 59 years old who had recovered from COVID-19. V is TRBV29-1 and J is TRBJ2-7; D possibly corresponds to TRBD1 (5 bases). The material sequenced was PBMCs or T cells enriched from blood (not recorded which). CDR3 bases: TGCAGCGTTGGGACACAGTACGAGCAGTACTTC. Translated: CSVGTQYEQYF.